This T cell receptor (beta chain) was captured by sequencing in a study of T cell responses to AZD1222 COVID-19 vaccine (dated by TCRdb to the early 2020s). In terms of the full investigation: AZD1222 recipients with second doses at about 4 weeks or about 12 weeks were pooled, because spike-specific TCR depth and breadth did not differ between schedules. A total of roughly 240 trial participants underwent TCR sequencing, of whom nearly 210 received two doses of AZD1222 and some 25 received two doses of the MenACWY control vaccine. Enrollment into the trials was organized by age into subgroups of 18-55, 56-69 and 70-plus years, and those subgroups contained approximately 160, 26 and 62 TCR-sequenced participants, respectively. Here is what the overall study found, with its caveats: The whole spike protein was spanned by vaccine-associated CD4 TCRs, and dominant responses were seen in regions 160-218 and 743-854. Most participants were white British and females outnumbered males, and the authors suggested that clonal diversity may have been underestimated. In the small 56-69-year group, the increase in depth fell short of significance, most likely because of low power. Because no day 14 peak-response samples were available, repertoires were characterized only after the peak T cell response. Nearly half of unique spike-specific TCRs reportedly recognized epitopes outside regions mutated in the B.1.351 and B.1.1.7 variants. After two AZD1222 doses, both the breadth and the depth of spike-specific TCRs were significantly higher than at day 0 and than in MenACWY recipients. Conclusions about previously exposed vaccinees are limited because only five to seven AZD1222 recipients were SARS-CoV-2 seropositive at baseline.

V was cut back by 2 bases and J by 1 base, leaving a gap of 8 bases between them. Based on the germline V gene, the CDR1 and CDR2 sequences are MGHRA and YSYEKL. The CDR3 goes from the cysteine to the phenylalanine over 14 residues. Left in the record is the CDR3 DNA by itself, 42 bases read in frame from the first base. On this clone itself: Its antigen remains unidentified. No qualities accompany the bases; no much larger clone lies one base away.

This specimen's time point label, interpreted: baseline before first vaccination. Samples from vaccinated people were obtained from the UK trials COV001 and COV002, which included a single-blind randomized controlled phase 2/3 trial of AZD1222 (ChAdOx1 nCoV-19) in healthy adults. Trial participant PBMC samples were collected at day 0 and day 28 after the second dose for TCRbeta chain sequencing. The CDR3 regions of human TCRbeta chains were analyzed by immunosequencing. In the original analysis: TCRs in the repertoires were compared against a reference library of SARS-CoV-2-specific TCRs that had been generated with the MIRA antigen-specificity platform. Breadth meant the fraction of unique TCRs that were SARS-CoV-2-associated, whereas depth meant the fraction of total T cells that were SARS-CoV-2-associated. Using the MIRA data, each spike-specific TCR was mapped to the spike region that the TCR reacts to and placed in a CD4 or CD8 class. Log10-transformed breadth and depth values were compared by one-way ANOVA with Sidak's multiple comparisons tests. TCRdb took over this immuneACCESS table, retaining in-frame rearrangements with V and J assigned. Such tables are incomplete; in checked studies, under half of the missing clones stem from an unresolved V gene, and the remainder is unexplained. Clone size and V and J calls were adopted from that table, with D and trimming inferred from the DNA. Present in this sample are 140,000 to 150,000 clones, roughly nine tenths of which were seen just once. Roughly 1.5% of the sample is taken by the ten largest.

The chain couples TRBV4-1 to TRBJ1-1; a confident D gene designation cannot be given. The starting material was peripheral blood, obtained on day 0 of AZD1222 vaccination. This TCR was recovered from an adult in good health. The CDR3 amino acid sequence is: CASSQTGQNTEAFF. The DNA sequence reads TGCGCCAGCAGCCAAACGGGTCAGAACACTGAAGCTTTCTTT.